The sequence of this T cell receptor (beta chain) was determined in a study of CD8+CD57+ T cells in acquired aplastic anemia. Study in general: Each DNA sample taken from sorted CD4+ and CD8+ cells came to 3.2 ug on average.

The template used for profiling TCR beta VDJ and CDR3 was genomic DNA. One entry per CDR3 protein results from TCRdb running MiXCR on the reads. The data hold around 210,000 distinct CDR3 sequences, with less than 75% observed a single time. Germline values: CDR1 SGHRS, CDR2 YFSETQ. Between the trimmed V and J ends, which lost 5 bases and 0 bases, there was a span of 15 bases. This CDR3 comprises 15 residues. It was patients with CD8+CD57+ cell expansion by flow cytometry who were chosen for sequencing. V gene TRBV5-1 combines with J gene TRBJ2-7; tentative D call: TRBD1 (6 bases). The sequence came from a human donor with aplastic anemia. Material: sorted CD4+, CD8+, or CD8+CD57+ T cells (not recorded which) from PBMCs. Written as DNA, the CDR3 is TGCGCCAGCAGACTCGATACAGGGACCTCCTACGAGCAGTACTTC. This gives the protein CASRLDTGTSYEQYF.